This T cell receptor (beta chain) originates from a study of cytotoxic CD8 clonotypes in ibrutinib-treated CLL. Whole-study context: Included were roughly ten relapsed/refractory and approximately 15 treatment-naive patients, of whom 17 were IGHV unmutated. Study-level points and caveats: Clonality went up at the time of ibrutinib response, stayed stable in sustained remission, and later dropped back toward its baseline level at progression. Sample timing was unmatched between remission and later-progressing patients; lymph nodes unstudied.

Germline CDR1 and CDR2: MGHDK and SYGVNS. The CDR3 totals 16 residues. Of note for this clone: The antigen is unknown. One junction end disagrees with the germline gene, perhaps due to a read error.

Profiling relied on immunoSEQ multiplex PCR, and the TCRdb table lists in-frame clones only, not all of them. In the table there are 90,000 to 95,000 clones, roughly four fifths of which are singletons. This specimen was PBMCs, taken after 24 months of ibrutinib treatment. The clonotype originates from a human donor with chronic lymphocytic leukemia. This chain connects TRBV25-1 to TRBJ1-2, with 7 bases that match TRBD1. The CDR3 loop is CASSEESQGRDYGHTF. DNA for the CDR3: TGTGCCAGCAGTGAAGAGTCACAGGGGAGGGACTATGGCCACACCTTC.